Listed here are 8 T cell receptor beta chains from one sample, sequenced in a study of shared clonotypes between healthy human individuals. Generated by immunoSEQ multiplex PCR, the TCRdb table keeps only in-frame clones and is missing some. The sample lists about 1.5 million clones, 96% occurring once. Sequencing was performed on naive CD4+ T cells sorted from blood. As to subset: CD45RA+ positively selected. Receptors originate from a man aged 25-45 years in good health.

With regard to this clone: Other DNA sequences in the sample encode the same CDR3. In DNA form, the CDR3 reads TGTGCCAGCAGTTTAGACTCCTACAATGAGCAGTTCTTC. Its protein product is CASSLDSYNEQFF. J is TRBJ2-1 and V is TRBV28; D is ambiguous. Germline values: CDR1 MDHEN, CDR2 SYDVKM. The V gene lost 2 bases and the J gene lost 0 bases, with 2 bases spanning the gap. There are 13 residues in the CDR3.

The CDR3 DNA is TGTGCCAGCAGCGTAGCTATTAGCGGAGGTAACACCGGGGAGCTGTTTTTT. This sequence encodes CASSVAISGGNTGELFF. The V call is TRBV9, the J call TRBJ2-2; possible D gene TRBD2, 6 bases. The germline CDR1 and CDR2 sequences are SGDLS and YYNGEE. The CDR3 covers 17 residues. V was shortened by 0 bases and J by 2 bases, with 14 bases between the two germline ends.

This chain connects TRBV5-4 to TRBJ2-7, with D possibly matching TRBD2 (5 bases). V dropped 1 base and J dropped 4 bases, with 9 bases sitting between them. The CDR3 is 13 amino acids. Germline V gives CDR1 SGHNT, CDR2 YYREEE (reference sequence). CDR3 protein: CASSLRTYYEQYF. DNA for the CDR3: TGTGCCAGCAGCTTGAGGACTTATTACGAGCAGTACTTC.

The V gene is TRBV19, the J gene TRBJ2-7; the D gene is possibly TRBD1 (5 bases). This CDR3 is built from 13 residues. The germline gives CDR1 LNHDA, CDR2 SQIVND (reference sequence). The V end lost 3 bases, the J end lost 5 bases, and 11 bases lay between the germline ends. This CDR3 is CASSMTPGHEQYF. DNA for the CDR3: TGTGCCAGTAGTATGACGCCAGGGCACGAGCAGTACTTC.

This sequence joins TRBV2 and TRBJ2-3; 7 bases match TRBD1. Germline V gives CDR1 SNHLY, CDR2 FYNNEI. V gave up 6 bases and J gave up 4 bases; unmatched junction bases: 4. CDR3 length: 13 amino acids. The CDR3 reads CASRRGQADTQYF. The DNA for the CDR3 is TGTGCCAGCAGAAGGGGGCAAGCAGATACGCAGTATTTT.

The V gene is TRBV4-2, the J gene TRBJ1-1, with a weak D call TRBD1 (5 bases). Germline CDR1 LGHNA, CDR2 YNFKEQ. The germline V and J ends were trimmed by 1 base and 7 bases, with 10 bases remaining between them. This CDR3 region has 13 residues. The CDR3 region is CASSQGTRNEAFF. CDR3 nucleotide sequence: TGTGCCAGCAGCCAAGGGACACGCAATGAAGCTTTCTTT.

The gene calls are TRBV5-4 and TRBJ2-6, with TRBD1 as a possible D gene (5 bases). V was cut by 2 bases and J by 1 base, with 7 bases left in between. The CDR3 covers 15 residues. Germline-derived CDR1 and CDR2 are SGHNT and YYREEE (reference sequence). The CDR3 protein is CASSFAGSGANVLTF. The CDR3 nucleotides read TGTGCCAGCAGCTTCGCAGGGTCTGGGGCCAACGTCCTGACTTTC.

This chain links TRBV6-4 with TRBJ2-2, with TRBD2 identical over 11 bases. V shed 0 bases, J shed 7 bases, and the junction held 7 bases outside the gene matches. Germline lookup yields CDR1 MRHNA and CDR2 SNTAGT. The CDR3 contains 17 residues. The chain's CDR3 is CASSDSKTSGTRGELFF. For the CDR3, the DNA is TGTGCCAGCAGTGACTCAAAGACTAGCGGGACGCGCGGGGAGCTGTTTTTT.